This T cell receptor beta chain was sequenced for a study of blood T cells in healthy people across ages. As for this clonotype: Its specificity is unknown.

Healthy Caucasian individuals from Russia aged roughly 6 to 90 were enrolled as donors. Germline V CDR1 and CDR2: MNHNS, SASEGT. The ends were cut back, 2 bases at V and 2 bases at J, with 6 bases in the middle. This CDR3 region has 13 residues. With a J-beta primer mix and a sample-barcoded 5' primer, a second PCR ran 7 to 11 cycles. TCRdb passed the 5' RACE reads through MiXCR, listing each CDR3 protein once. Of fewer than 900,000 distinct CDR3 sequences in the sample, roughly 41% were seen once. Study results and limitations: Donor CMV status was unknown, possibly confounding expanded clonotype changes.

The chain recombines TRBV6-1 with TRBJ1-2; D unclear. Sequenced input: blood. The receptor comes from a woman aged 55-70 years in good health. CDR3 sequence: CASSERENYGYTF. CDR3 coding DNA: TGTGCCAGCAGTGAACGAGAGAACTATGGCTACACCTTC.